The source of this TCR beta chain is a study of coeliac disease. Study-level information: Coeliac patients had active, refractory type I, or gluten-free-diet-controlled disease.

Regarding the study as a whole: According to the authors, this method cannot detect gliadin-specific T cells in an unbiased way. Intraepithelial and lamina propria fractions were not highly pure. Lower clonality than controls marked TRB and TRG repertoires from active celiac intraepithelial and lamina propria samples. TRB repertoires were largely private, with most amino acid sequences found in only one sample.

About this clone: Antigen specificity is unknown.

The assay was immunoSEQ multiplex PCR, and TCRdb's table has in-frame clones only and misses some. Here the sample spans thousands of clones, 55% to 75% being singletons. Sequencing was done on a sample of lamina propria lymphocytes from the gut. This TCR was recovered from a woman aged 18-35 years with active celiac disease.

CDR3 coding DNA: TGCGCCAGCAGCGGGCAGGGGGCCTACGGGGAGCTGTTTTTT. It translates to CASSGQGAYGELFF. V is TRBV5-1 and J is TRBJ2-2; 8 positions match TRBD1. J gave up 7 bases and V 4 bases, and 6 bases lay outside the gene matches. Looked up from germline, CDR1 is SGHRS and CDR2 is YFSETQ. This CDR3 contains 14 residues.